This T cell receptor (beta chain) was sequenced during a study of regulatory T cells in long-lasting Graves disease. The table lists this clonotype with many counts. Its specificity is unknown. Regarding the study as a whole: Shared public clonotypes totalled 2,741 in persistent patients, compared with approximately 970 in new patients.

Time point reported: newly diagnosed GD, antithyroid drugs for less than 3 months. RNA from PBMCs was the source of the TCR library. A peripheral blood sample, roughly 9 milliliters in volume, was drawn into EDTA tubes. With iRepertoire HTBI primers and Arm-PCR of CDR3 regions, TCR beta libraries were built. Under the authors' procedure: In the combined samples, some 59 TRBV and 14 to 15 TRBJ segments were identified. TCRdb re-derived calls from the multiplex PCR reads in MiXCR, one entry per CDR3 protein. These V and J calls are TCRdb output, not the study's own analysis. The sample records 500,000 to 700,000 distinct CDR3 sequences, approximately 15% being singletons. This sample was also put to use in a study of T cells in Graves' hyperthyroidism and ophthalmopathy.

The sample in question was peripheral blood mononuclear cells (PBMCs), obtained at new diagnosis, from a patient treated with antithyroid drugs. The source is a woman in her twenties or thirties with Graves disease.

CDR3 DNA: TGTGCCAGCGCTGTTCGGGATCAACGTGGGGCTAAAATCTACAATGAGCAGTTCTTC. Amino acids: CASAVRDQRGAKIYNEQFF. The chain carries TRBV28 and TRBJ2-1; perhaps D is TRBD1 or TRBD2 (5 bases each). Between the trimmed V and J ends, which lost 8 bases and 3 bases, there was a span of 29 bases. CDR3 length equals 19 residues. Germline CDR1 is MDHEN and CDR2 is SYDVKM.